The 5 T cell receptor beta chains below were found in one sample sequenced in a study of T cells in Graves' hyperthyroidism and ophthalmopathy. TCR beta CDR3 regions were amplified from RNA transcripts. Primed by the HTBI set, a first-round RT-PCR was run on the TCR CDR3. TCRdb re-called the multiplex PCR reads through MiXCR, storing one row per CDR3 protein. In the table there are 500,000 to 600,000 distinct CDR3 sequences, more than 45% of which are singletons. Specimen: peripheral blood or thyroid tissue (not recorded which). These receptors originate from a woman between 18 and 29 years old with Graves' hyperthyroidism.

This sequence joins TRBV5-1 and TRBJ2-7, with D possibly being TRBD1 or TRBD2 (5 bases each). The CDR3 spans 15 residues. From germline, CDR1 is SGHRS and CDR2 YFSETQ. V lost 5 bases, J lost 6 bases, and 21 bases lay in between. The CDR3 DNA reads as TGCGCCAGCAGAGCCCGCTACGGGGACCTCCCCGAGCAGTACTTC. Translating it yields CASRARYGDLPEQYF.

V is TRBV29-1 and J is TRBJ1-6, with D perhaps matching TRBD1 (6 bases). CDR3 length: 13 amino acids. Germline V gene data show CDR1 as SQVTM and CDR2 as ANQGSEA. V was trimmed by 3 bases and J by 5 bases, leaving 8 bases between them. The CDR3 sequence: CSVEDSHNSPLHF. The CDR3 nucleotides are TGCAGCGTTGAGGACAGTCATAATTCACCCCTCCACTTT.

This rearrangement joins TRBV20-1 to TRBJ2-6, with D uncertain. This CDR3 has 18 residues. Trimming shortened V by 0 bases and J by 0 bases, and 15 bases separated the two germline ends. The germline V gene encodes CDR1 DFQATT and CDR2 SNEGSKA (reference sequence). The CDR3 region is CSARDFGRFYSGANVLTF. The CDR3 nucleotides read TGCAGTGCTAGAGATTTTGGCAGATTTTACTCTGGGGCCAACGTCCTGACTTTC.

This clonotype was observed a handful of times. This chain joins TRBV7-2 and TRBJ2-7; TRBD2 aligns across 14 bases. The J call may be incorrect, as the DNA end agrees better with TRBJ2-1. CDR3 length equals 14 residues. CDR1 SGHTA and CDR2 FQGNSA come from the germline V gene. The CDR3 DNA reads TGTGCCAGCAGAACGGGACTAGCGGGAGAGGAGCAGTTCTTC. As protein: CASRTGLAGEEQFF.

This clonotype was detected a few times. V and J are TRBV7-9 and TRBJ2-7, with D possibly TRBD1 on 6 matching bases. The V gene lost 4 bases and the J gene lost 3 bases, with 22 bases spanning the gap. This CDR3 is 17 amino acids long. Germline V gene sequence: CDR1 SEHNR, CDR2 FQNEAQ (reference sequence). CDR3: CASSSPHSTGRGYEQYF. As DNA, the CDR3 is TGTGCCAGCAGCTCGCCCCACTCGACAGGACGGGGCTACGAGCAGTACTTC.